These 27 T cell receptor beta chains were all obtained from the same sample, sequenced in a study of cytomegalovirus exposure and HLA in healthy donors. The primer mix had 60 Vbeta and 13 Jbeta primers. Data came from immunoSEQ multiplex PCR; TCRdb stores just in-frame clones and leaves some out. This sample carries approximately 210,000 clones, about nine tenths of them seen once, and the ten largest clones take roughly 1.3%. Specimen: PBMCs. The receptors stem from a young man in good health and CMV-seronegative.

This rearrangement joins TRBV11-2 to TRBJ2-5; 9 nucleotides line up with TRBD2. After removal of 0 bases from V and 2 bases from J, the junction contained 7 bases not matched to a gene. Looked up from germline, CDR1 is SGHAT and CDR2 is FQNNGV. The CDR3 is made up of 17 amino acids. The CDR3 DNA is TGTGCCAGCAGCTTAGATTGGAGCGGGGGGCGACAAGAGACCCAGTACTTC. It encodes CASSLDWSGGRQETQYF.

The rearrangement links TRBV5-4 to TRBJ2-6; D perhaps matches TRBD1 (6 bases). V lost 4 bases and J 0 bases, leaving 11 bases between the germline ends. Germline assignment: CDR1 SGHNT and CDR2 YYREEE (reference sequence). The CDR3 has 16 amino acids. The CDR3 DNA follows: TGTGCCAGCAGCACAGGACAGAGCTCTGGGGCCAACGTCCTGACTTTC. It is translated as CASSTGQSSGANVLTF.

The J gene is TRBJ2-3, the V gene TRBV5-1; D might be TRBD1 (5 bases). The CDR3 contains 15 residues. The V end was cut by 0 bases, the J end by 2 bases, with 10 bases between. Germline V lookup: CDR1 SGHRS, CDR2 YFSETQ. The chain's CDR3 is CASSLVGANTDTQYF. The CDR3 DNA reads TGCGCCAGCAGCTTGGTAGGGGCTAACACAGATACGCAGTATTTT.

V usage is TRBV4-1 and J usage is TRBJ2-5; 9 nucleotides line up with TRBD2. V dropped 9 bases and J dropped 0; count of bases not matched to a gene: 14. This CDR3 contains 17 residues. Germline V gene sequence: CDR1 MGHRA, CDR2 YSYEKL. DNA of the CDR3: TGCGCCAGTAAGCGGCGGGAGGGCCTCTGGGACCAAGAGACCCAGTACTTC. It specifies CASKRREGLWDQETQYF.

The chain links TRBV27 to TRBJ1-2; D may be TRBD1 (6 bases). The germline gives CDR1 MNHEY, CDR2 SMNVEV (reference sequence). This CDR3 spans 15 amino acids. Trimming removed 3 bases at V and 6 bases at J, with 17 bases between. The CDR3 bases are TGTGCCAGCAGTTTTCGGTCAGGGGACCCTAATGGCTACACCTTC. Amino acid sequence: CASSFRSGDPNGYTF.

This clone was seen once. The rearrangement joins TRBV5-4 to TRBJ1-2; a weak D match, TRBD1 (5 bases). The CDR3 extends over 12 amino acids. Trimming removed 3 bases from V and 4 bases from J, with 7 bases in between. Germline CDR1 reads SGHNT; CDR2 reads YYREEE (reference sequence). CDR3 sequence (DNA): TGTGCCAGCAGCTGGACAACCTATGGCTACACCTTC. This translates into CASSWTTYGYTF.

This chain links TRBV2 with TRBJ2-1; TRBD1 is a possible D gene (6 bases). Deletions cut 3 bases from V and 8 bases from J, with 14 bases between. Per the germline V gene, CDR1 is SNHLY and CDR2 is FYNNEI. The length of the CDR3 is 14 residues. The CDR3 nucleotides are TGTGCCAGCAGTGAGTCATACAGGGTTTATGAGCAGTTCTTC. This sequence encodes CASSESYRVYEQFF. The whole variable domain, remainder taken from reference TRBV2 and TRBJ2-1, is EPEVTQTPSHQVTQMGQEVILRCVPISNHLYFYWYRQILGQKVEFLVSFYNNEISEKSEIFDDQFSVERPDGSNFTLKIRSTKLEDSAMYFCASSESYRVYEQFFGPGTRLTVL.

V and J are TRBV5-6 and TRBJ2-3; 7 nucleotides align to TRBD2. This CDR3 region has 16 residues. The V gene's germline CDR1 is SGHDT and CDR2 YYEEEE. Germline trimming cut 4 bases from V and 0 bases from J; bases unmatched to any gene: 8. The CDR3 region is CASSLLLGGSTDTQYF. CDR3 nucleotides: TGTGCCAGCAGCCTCCTGCTGGGGGGGAGCACAGATACGCAGTATTTT.

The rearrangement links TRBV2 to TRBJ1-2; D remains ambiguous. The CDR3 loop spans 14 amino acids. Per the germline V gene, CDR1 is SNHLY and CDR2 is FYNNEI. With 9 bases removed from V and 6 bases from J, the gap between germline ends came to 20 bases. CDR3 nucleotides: TGTGCCAGAGGAACTATCCCGAGAGAACATGGCTACACCTTC. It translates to CARGTIPREHGYTF.

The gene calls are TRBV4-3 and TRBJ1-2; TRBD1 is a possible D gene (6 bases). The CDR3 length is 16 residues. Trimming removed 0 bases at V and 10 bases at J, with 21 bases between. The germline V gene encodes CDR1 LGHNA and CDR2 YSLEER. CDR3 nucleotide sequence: TGCGCCAGCAGCCAAGATAGGTCAGGGGACCTCAGAGACTACACCTTC. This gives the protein CASSQDRSGDLRDYTF.

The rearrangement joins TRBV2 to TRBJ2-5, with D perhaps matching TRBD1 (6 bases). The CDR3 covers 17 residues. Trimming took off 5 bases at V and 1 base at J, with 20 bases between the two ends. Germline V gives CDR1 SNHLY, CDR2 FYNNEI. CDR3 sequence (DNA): TGTGCCAGCAGTAGCCGGGTGGGGGCGATGGGCCAAGAGACCCAGTACTTC. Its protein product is CASSSRVGAMGQETQYF. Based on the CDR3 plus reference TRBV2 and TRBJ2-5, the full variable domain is EPEVTQTPSHQVTQMGQEVILRCVPISNHLYFYWYRQILGQKVEFLVSFYNNEISEKSEIFDDQFSVERPDGSNFTLKIRSTKLEDSAMYFCASSSRVGAMGQETQYFGPGTRLLVL.

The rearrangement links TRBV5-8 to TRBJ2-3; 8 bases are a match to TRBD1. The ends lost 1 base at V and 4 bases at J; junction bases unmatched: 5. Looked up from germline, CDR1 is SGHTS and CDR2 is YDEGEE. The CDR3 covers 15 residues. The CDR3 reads CASSLTGGRADTQYF. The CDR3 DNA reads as TGTGCCAGCAGCTTGACAGGGGGTAGAGCAGATACGCAGTATTTT.

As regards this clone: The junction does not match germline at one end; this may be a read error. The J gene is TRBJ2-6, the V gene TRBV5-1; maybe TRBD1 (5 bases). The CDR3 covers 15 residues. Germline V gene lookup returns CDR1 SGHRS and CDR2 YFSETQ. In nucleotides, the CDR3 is TGCGCCAGCAGCCCTGTTGAACCTGGGGCCAACGGCCTGACTTTC. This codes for CASSPVEPGANGLTF.

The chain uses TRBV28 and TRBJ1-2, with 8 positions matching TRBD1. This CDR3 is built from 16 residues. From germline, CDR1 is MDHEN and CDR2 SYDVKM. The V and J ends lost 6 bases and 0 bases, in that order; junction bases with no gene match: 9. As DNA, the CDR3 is TGTGCCAGCAGCACCATCCGGACAGGGCCTAACTATGGCTACACCTTC. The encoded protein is CASSTIRTGPNYGYTF.

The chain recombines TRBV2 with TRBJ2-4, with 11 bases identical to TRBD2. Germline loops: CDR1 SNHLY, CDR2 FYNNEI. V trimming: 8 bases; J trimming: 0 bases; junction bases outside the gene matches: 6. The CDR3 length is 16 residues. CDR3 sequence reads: CASLGTSGLAKNIQYF. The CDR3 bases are TGTGCCAGCCTCGGGACTAGCGGTTTAGCCAAAAACATTCAGTACTTC.

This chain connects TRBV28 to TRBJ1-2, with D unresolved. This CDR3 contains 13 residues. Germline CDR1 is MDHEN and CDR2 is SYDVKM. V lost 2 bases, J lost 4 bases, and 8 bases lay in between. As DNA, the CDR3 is TGTGCCAGCAGTTTAAGGCAGGCCTATGGCTACACCTTC. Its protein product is CASSLRQAYGYTF.

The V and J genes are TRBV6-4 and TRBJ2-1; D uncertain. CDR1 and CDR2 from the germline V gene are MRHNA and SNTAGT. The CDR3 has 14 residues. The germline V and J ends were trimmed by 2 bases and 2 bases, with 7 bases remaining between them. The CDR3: CASSDGPAYNEQFF. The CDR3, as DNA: TGTGCCAGCAGTGACGGGCCCGCCTACAATGAGCAGTTCTTC.

This chain's CDR3 is CASSLETLRNSPLHF. Here the CDR3 DNA reads TGTGCCAGCAGCTTGGAGACTCTACGGAATTCACCCCTCCACTTT. This sequence joins TRBV5-6 and TRBJ1-6; no clear D gene. Trimming removed 0 bases at V and 7 bases at J, with 11 bases between. The CDR3 has 15 amino acids. Looked up from germline, CDR1 is SGHDT and CDR2 is YYEEEE.

The CDR3 coding sequence is TGTGCCAGCAGCCCTCGACAGGGGCTAGCCAAAAACATTCAGTACTTC. Translating gives CASSPRQGLAKNIQYF. V gene TRBV13 combines with J gene TRBJ2-4, with TRBD1 matching 8 bases. Trimming cost V 5 bases and J 0 bases; bases outside gene matches: 6. In germline, CDR1 is PRHDT, CDR2 FYEKMQ (reference sequence). The CDR3 consists of 16 residues.

This CDR3 is CASSAGAEAFF. Written as DNA, the CDR3 is TGTGCCAGCAGCGCCGGTGCTGAAGCTTTCTTT. The gene calls are TRBV27 and TRBJ1-1; D unresolved. This CDR3 contains 11 residues. V was trimmed by 6 bases and J by 6 bases, leaving 8 bases between them. From germline, CDR1 is MNHEY and CDR2 SMNVEV (reference sequence).

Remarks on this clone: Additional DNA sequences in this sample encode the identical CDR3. The CDR3 here is CASSLDSSGNTIYF. CDR3 nucleotides: TGCGCCAGCAGCCTCGACAGCTCTGGAAACACCATATATTTT. This chain links TRBV5-1 with TRBJ1-3; D may be TRBD1 (5 bases). The CDR3 length is 14 residues. In germline, CDR1 is SGHRS, CDR2 YFSETQ. Trimming pared 4 bases from V and 0 bases from J, leaving 8 bases between. Full variable domain (missing parts from reference TRBV5-1 and TRBJ1-3): KAGVTQTPRYLIKTRGQQVTLSCSPISGHRSVSWYQQTPGQGLQFLFEYFSETQRNKGNFPGRFSGRQFSNSRSEMNVSTLELGDSALYLCASSLDSSGNTIYFGEGSWLTVV.

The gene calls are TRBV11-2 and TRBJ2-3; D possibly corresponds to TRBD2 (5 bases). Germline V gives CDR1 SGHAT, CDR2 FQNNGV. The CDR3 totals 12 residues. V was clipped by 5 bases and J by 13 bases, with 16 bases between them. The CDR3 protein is CASSAQALEEYF. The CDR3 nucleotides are TGTGCCAGCAGCGCCCAGGCCCTGGAGGAGTATTTT.

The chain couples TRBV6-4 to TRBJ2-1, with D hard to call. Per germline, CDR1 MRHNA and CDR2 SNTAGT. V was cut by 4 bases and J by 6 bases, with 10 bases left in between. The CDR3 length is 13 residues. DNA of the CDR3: TGTGCCAGCAGTGTAGAGACACTCAATGAGCAGTTCTTC. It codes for CASSVETLNEQFF.

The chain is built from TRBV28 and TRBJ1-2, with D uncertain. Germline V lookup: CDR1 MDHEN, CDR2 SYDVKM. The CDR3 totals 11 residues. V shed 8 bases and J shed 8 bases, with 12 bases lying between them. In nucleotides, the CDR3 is TGTGCCAGCCTAGGCTCGGTCGGCTACACCTTC. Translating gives CASLGSVGYTF.

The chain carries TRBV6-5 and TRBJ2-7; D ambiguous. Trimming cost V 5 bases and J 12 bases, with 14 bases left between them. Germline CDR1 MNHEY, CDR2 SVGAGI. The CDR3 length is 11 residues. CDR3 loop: CASSEVTPRYF. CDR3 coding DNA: TGTGCCAGCAGTGAAGTAACACCACGGTACTTC.

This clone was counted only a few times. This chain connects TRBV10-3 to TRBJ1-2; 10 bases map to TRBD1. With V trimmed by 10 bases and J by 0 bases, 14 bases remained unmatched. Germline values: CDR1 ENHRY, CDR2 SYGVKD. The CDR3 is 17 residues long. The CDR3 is CATLHGETGGTNYGYTF. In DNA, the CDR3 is TGTGCCACCCTTCACGGGGAGACAGGGGGCACTAACTATGGCTACACCTTC.

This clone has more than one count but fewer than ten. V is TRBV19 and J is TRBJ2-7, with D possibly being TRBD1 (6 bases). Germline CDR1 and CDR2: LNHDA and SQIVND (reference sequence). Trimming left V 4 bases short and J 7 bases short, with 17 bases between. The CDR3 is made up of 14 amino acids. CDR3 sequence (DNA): TGTGCCAGTAGTACGGCGACAGGCTACGGGGAGCAGTACTTC. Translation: CASSTATGYGEQYF.